This T cell receptor beta chain was found in a study of control samples from healthy donors and cancer patients. The CDR3 loop spans 11 amino acids. V lost 4 bases to trimming and J lost 7 bases, with 4 bases between them. This table comes from immunoSEQ multiplex PCR, and its TCRdb copy is limited to in-frame clones, with some not included. Of some 160,000 clones listed, roughly 90% are singletons. This TCR came from a woman aged 25 to 39 in good health. V is TRBV12-3 or TRBV12-4 and J is TRBJ1-4, with D unresolved. The sequenced material came from blood. The CDR3 DNA reads TGTGCCAGCAGTTCCGGTGAAAAACTGTTTTTT. It yields the protein CASSSGEKLFF.